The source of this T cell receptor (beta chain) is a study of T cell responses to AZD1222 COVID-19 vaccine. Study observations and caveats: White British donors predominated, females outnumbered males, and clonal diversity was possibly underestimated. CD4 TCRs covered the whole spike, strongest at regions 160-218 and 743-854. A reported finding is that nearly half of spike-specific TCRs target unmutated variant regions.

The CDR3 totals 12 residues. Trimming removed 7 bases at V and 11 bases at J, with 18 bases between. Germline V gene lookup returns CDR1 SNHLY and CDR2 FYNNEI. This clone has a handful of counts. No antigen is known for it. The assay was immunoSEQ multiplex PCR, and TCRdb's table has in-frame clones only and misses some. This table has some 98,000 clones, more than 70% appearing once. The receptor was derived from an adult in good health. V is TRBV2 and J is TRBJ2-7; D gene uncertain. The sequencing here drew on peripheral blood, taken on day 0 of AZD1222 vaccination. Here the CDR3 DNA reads TGTGCCAGCACTTGGTTCGGCCCGGTGGAGTACTTC. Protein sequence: CASTWFGPVEYF.